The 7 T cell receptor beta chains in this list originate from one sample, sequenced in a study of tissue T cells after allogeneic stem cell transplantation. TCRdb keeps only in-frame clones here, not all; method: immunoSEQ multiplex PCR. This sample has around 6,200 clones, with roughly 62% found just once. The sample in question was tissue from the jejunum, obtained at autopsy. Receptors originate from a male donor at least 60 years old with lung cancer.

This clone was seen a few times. In nucleotides, the CDR3 is TGTGCCAGCAGTTCCGGGACAGGGGGCGTAGTAGTGTACGAGCAGTACTTC. This translates into CASSSGTGGVVVYEQYF. This rearrangement joins TRBV6-2 or TRBV6-3 to TRBJ2-7; 12 positions match TRBD1. V shed 4 bases and J 4 bases; nucleotides not matched to a gene: 11. The germline gives CDR1 MNHEY, CDR2 SVGEGT. The length of the CDR3 is 17 residues.

The CDR3 sequence is CASSEWAGELFF. In DNA form, the CDR3 reads TGTGCCAGCAGTGAATGGGCCGGGGAGCTGTTTTTT. The genes are TRBV25-1 and TRBJ2-2; the D is unclear. Germline lookup yields CDR1 MGHDK and CDR2 SYGVNS. The CDR3 totals 12 residues. V was cut by 1 base and J by 6 bases, with 3 bases left in between.

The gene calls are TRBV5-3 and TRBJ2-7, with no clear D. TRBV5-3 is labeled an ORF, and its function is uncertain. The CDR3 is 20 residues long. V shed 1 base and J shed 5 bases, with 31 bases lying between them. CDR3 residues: CARSLPRVPTDLAFHHEQYF. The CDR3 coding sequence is TGTGCCAGAAGCTTGCCCCGGGTTCCGACGGACCTTGCGTTCCACCACGAGCAGTACTTC.

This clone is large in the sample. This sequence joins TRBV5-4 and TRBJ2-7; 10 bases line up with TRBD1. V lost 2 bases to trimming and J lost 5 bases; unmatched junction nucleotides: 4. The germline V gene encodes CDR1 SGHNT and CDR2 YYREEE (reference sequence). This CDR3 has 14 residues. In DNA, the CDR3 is TGTGCCAGCAGCTTCCGGGACAGGGGAAACGAGCAGTACTTC. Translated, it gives CASSFRDRGNEQYF.

The CDR3: CASKMGGDRGNSPLHF. In nucleotides, the CDR3 is TGCGCCAGCAAGATGGGAGGGGACAGGGGAAATTCACCCCTCCACTTT. This sequence joins TRBV5-1 and TRBJ1-6, with TRBD1 identical over 10 bases. Trimming removed 6 bases from V and 7 bases from J; junction bases left unmatched: 10. The CDR3 totals 16 residues. CDR1 SGHRS and CDR2 YFSETQ come from the germline V gene.

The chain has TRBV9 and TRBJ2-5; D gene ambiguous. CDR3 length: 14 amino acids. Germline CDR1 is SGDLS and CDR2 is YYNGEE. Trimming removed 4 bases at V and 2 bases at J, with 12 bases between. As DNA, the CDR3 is TGTGCCAGCAGCTCATCAGGAGAGCAAGAGACCCAGTACTTC. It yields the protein CASSSSGEQETQYF.

The CDR3: CASSIEGYEQYF. As DNA, the CDR3 is TGTGCCAGCAGTATAGAGGGCTACGAGCAGTACTTC. The chain joins TRBV7-3 to TRBJ2-7, with D possibly TRBD2 on 5 matching bases. V was trimmed by 6 bases and J by 3 bases, leaving 9 bases between them. The germline V gene encodes CDR1 SGHTA and CDR2 FQGTGA. The CDR3 totals 12 residues.